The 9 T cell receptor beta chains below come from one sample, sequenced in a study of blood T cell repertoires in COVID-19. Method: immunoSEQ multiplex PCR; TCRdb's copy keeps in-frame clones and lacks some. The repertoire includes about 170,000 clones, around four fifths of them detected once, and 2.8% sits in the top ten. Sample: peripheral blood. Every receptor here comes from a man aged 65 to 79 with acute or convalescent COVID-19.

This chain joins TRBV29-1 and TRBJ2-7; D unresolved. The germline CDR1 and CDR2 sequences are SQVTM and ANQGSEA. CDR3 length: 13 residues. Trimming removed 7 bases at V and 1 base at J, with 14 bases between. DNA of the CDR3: TGCAGCGCCCAAAACCCGACATCCTACGAGCAGTACTTC. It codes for CSAQNPTSYEQYF.

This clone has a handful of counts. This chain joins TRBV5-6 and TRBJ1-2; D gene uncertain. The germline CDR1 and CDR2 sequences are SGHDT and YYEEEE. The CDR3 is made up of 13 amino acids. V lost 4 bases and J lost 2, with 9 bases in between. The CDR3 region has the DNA TGTGCCAGCAGCCCCGGGGAGAACTATGGCTACACCTTC. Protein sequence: CASSPGENYGYTF. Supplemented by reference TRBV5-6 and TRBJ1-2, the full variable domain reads DAGVTQSPTHLIKTRGQQVTLRCSPKSGHDTVSWYQQALGQGPQFIFQYYEEEERQRGNFPDRFSGHQFPNYSSELNVNALLLGDSALYLCASSPGENYGYTFGSGTRLTVV.

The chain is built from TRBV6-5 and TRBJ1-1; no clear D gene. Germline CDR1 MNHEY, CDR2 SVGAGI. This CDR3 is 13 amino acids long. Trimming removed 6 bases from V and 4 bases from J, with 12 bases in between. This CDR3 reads CASRITTGTEAFF. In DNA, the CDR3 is TGTGCCAGCAGGATCACCACGGGCACTGAAGCTTTCTTT.

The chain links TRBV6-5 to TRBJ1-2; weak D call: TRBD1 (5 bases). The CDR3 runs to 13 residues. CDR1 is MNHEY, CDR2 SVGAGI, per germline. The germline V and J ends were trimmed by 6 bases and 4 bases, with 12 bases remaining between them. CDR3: CASSPDRTYGYTF. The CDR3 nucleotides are TGTGCCAGCAGCCCCGACAGAACCTATGGCTACACCTTC.

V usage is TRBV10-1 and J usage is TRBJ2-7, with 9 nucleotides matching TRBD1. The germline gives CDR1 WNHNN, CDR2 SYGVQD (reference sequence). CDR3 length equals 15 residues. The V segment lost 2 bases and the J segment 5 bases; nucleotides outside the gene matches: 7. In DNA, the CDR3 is TGCGCCAGCAGTGAGCCCCGGACAGGGGCCAACGAGCAGTACTTC. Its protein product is CASSEPRTGANEQYF.

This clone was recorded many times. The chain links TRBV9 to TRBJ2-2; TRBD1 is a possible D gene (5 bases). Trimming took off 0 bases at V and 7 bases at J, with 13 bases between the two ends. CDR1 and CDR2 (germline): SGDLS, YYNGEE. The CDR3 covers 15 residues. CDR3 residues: CASSVDHLQGGELFF. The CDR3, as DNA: TGTGCCAGCAGCGTAGACCACCTTCAGGGCGGGGAGCTGTTTTTT.

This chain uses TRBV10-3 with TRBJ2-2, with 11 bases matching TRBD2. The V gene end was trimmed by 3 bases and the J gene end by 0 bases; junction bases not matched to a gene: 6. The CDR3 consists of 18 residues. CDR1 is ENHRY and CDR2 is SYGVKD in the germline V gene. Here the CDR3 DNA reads TGTGCCATCAGTGATACTAGCGGGGGAACGACGAACACCGGGGAGCTGTTTTTT. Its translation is CAISDTSGGTTNTGELFF.

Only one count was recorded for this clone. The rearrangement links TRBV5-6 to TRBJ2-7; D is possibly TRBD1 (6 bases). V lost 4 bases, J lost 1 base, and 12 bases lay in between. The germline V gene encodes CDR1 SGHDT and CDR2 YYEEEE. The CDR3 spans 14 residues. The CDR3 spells CASSIRQESYEQYF. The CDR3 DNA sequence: TGTGCCAGCAGCATTCGACAGGAGTCCTACGAGCAGTACTTC.

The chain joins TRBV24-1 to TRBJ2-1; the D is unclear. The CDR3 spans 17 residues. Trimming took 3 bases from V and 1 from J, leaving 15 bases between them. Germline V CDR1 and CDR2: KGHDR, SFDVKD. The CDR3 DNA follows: TGTGCCACCAGTGATAATTCAGGCTTTGATTCCTACAATGAGCAGTTCTTC. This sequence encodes CATSDNSGFDSYNEQFF.